Detailed here is one T cell receptor (beta chain). The target antigen is unknown. The entry originates in a study of shared clonotypes between healthy human individuals. Regarding the study as a whole: Clonotype sharing across a few donors was observed for roughly 5% of naive CD4 clonotypes. Relative to their counterparts shared across all four donors, non-shared clonotypes exhibited diminished generation probabilities.

The CDR3 consists of 12 residues. CDR1 GTSNPN and CDR2 SVGIG come from the germline V gene (reference sequence). Trimming stripped 5 bases from V and 2 bases from J, with 8 bases between. Caucasian adults residing in Nashville, Tennessee made up all the donors. The assay was carried out at the deep level. Data came from immunoSEQ multiplex PCR; TCRdb stores just in-frame clones and leaves some out. The data show 850,000 to 1,200,000 clones, 60% to 80% seen once. The chain has TRBV30 and TRBJ2-3; D might be TRBD1 (5 bases). This clonotype was obtained from a man younger than 30 in good health. Input material: memory CD4+ T cells sorted from blood. Subset here: CD45RA-negative fraction. This chain's CDR3 is CAWGADTDTQYF. The CDR3 bases are TGTGCCTGGGGGGCGGACACAGATACGCAGTATTTT.